This TCR beta chain was captured by sequencing in a study of shared clonotypes between healthy human individuals. Repertoires were generated with immunoSEQ multiplex PCR, while TCRdb's copy carries only in-frame clones and drops some. The sample contains approximately 2.3 million clones, 85% to 95% of which appear only once. This TCR was sampled from a man younger than 35 in good health. Some clones in this sample may be carry-over from other donors' samples. The specimen sequenced was naive CD4+ T cells from PBMCs. Subset noted: CD45RA+ positively selected.

CDR3 loop: CASSLRDTYNEQFF. The CDR3 bases are TGTGCCAGCAGCTTAAGGGACACGTACAATGAGCAGTTCTTC. The chain has TRBV7-9 and TRBJ2-1, with a tentative D call TRBD1 (6 bases). The CDR3 is made up of 14 amino acids. V was trimmed by 2 bases and J by 4 bases, leaving 9 bases between them. Per the germline V gene, CDR1 is SEHNR and CDR2 is FQNEAQ (reference sequence).